This TCR beta chain is drawn from a study of ipilimumab plus nivolumab after autologous stem cell transplantation. Clones were sequenced by immunoSEQ multiplex PCR, and TCRdb holds only the in-frame ones, with some missing. The data show some 16,000 clones, with 70% to 90% seen just once and 23% held by the top ten. This CDR3 has 18 amino acids. V lost 8 bases, J lost 0 bases, and 13 bases stayed unmatched. Germline V gene lookup returns CDR1 LNHNV and CDR2 YYDKDF (reference sequence). The sequencing here drew on PBMCs, taken in a trial of ipilimumab plus nivolumab as post-transplant consolidation. This rearrangement joins TRBV15 to TRBJ2-6, with 7 bases fitting TRBD1. This TCR was sampled from a male donor with diffuse large B-cell lymphoma. In DNA, the CDR3 is TGTGCCACCGCTAAACCGAGACAGGGCCTCTCTGGGGCCAACGTCCTGACTTTC. This gives the protein CATAKPRQGLSGANVLTF.